This paragraph reports one T cell receptor (beta chain). This entry is derived from a study of early stage breast cancer tumors. From germline, CDR1 is SGHRS and CDR2 YFSETQ. The V and J ends lost 4 bases and 5 bases, in that order; junction bases with no gene match: 12. The CDR3 covers 15 residues. The method was immunoSEQ multiplex PCR; TCRdb's version includes in-frame clones alone and lacks a portion of them. The repertoire holds 14,000 or so clones, with around 80% as singletons. This sequence joins TRBV5-1 and TRBJ2-7, with 7 bases fitting TRBD2. Sequenced sample: normal breast tissue next to the tumor. This TCR was sampled from a person aged 45 to 59 with breast cancer. The CDR3: CASSRARGREDEQYF. Written as DNA, the CDR3 is TGCGCCAGCAGCCGGGCACGAGGGAGGGAAGACGAGCAGTACTTC.